This record looks at one T cell receptor beta chain sequence and its context. The record originates from a study of blood T cell repertoires in COVID-19. In the study overall: Samples taken during acute and convalescent COVID-19 were collected in the United States, Italy and Spain. Sources were T cells, B-cell-depleted T cells, or PBMCs; the material itself was cDNA or gDNA.

As handled by the study authors: Amplification of reference gene primers was used by the study to estimate nucleated cell counts. Sequencing was performed with immunoSEQ multiplex PCR; in TCRdb, only in-frame clones are kept and a portion is missing. Clonal size and the V and J genes are those of that table, whereas D and trimming came from the DNA. This sample yields about 200,000 clones, of which over 75% are seen a single time; 18% belongs to the top ten. A Seattle source enrolled patients during active infection and followed them longitudinally. The junction had 6 bases not matched to a gene; V was cut back by 0 bases and J by 5 bases. In germline, CDR1 is MNHEY, CDR2 SVGAGI. The CDR3 length is 15 residues.

The receptor was derived from a man aged 45-65 years with COVID-19, enrolled during active disease. The sequencing sample was made of peripheral blood. The chain joins TRBV6-5 to TRBJ2-7; 8 nucleotides align to TRBD1. CDR3 loop: CASSYSWQGANEQYF. Written as DNA, the CDR3 is TGTGCCAGCAGTTACTCGTGGCAGGGGGCCAACGAGCAGTACTTC.